Following are 4 T cell receptor beta chains from one sample sequenced in a study of blood T cell repertoires in COVID-19. TCRdb's copy holds only in-frame clones and misses some; the assay was immunoSEQ multiplex PCR. The repertoire holds hundreds of thousands of clones, with 80% to 90% as singletons. Material: PBMCs or T cells enriched from blood (not recorded which). These receptors were taken from a man between 45 and 60 years old who had been exposed to COVID-19.

V and J are TRBV28 and TRBJ1-5, with 7 bases lining up with TRBD1. Germline CDR1 is MDHEN and CDR2 is SYDVKM. V lost 2 bases and J lost 7; bases outside the gene matches: 8. There are 15 residues in the CDR3. CDR3 residues: CASSLGGGAWQPQHF. The CDR3, as DNA: TGTGCCAGCAGTTTAGGAGGGGGCGCTTGGCAGCCCCAGCATTTT. The full variable domain, in which reference TRBV28 and TRBJ1-5 provide the parts outside the CDR3, is DVKVTQSSRYLVKRTGEKVFLECVQDMDHENMFWYRQDPGLGLRLIYFSYDVKMKEKGDIPEGYSVSREKKERFSLILESASTNQTSMYLCASSLGGGAWQPQHFGDGTRLSIL.

This clone was counted between two and nine times. The V gene is TRBV5-5, the J gene TRBJ1-5; 7 nucleotides align to TRBD1. The CDR3 has 15 residues. The V segment lost 4 bases and the J segment 6 bases; nucleotides outside the gene matches: 10. The germline V gene has CDR1 SGHKS and CDR2 YYEKEE (reference sequence). The CDR3 loop reads CASSLERQGSQPQHF. DNA of the CDR3: TGTGCCAGCAGCCTGGAACGACAGGGAAGTCAGCCCCAGCATTTT. Filled out from reference TRBV5-5 and TRBJ1-5, the complete variable domain reads DAGVTQSPTHLIKTRGQQVTLRCSPISGHKSVSWYQQVLGQGPQFIFQYYEKEERGRGNFPDRFSARQFPNYSSELNVNALLLGDSALYLCASSLERQGSQPQHFGDGTRLSIL.

This chain links TRBV24-1 with TRBJ1-5, with D uncertain. Germline CDR1 KGHDR, CDR2 SFDVKD. V lost 4 bases to trimming and J lost 6 bases, with 15 bases between them. The CDR3 has 15 amino acids. The CDR3 nucleotides are TGTGCCACCAGTGACCCCGCGGAGGATGGTCAGCCCCAGCATTTT. As protein: CATSDPAEDGQPQHF.

This chain links TRBV20-1 with TRBJ2-1, with TRBD2 matching 7 bases. The CDR3 covers 16 residues. V lost 3 bases and J lost 3; bases outside the gene matches: 11. The germline CDR1 and CDR2 sequences are DFQATT and SNEGSKA (reference sequence). CDR3 residues: CSASLVGGIFYNEQFF. DNA for the CDR3: TGCAGTGCTAGTCTCGTCGGGGGGATATTCTACAATGAGCAGTTCTTC.